These 16 T cell receptor beta chains share one sample of origin, sequenced in a study of blood T cell repertoires in COVID-19. Libraries were prepared by immunoSEQ multiplex PCR; TCRdb keeps only in-frame clonotypes and omits some of them. The table lists about 130,000 clones, 70% to 80% of them singletons. The sample consisted of peripheral blood. Receptors originate from a woman in her 70s with COVID-19, enrolled during active disease.

The rearrangement joins TRBV6-2 or TRBV6-3 to TRBJ1-2; TRBD1 agrees at 7 bases. Trimming removed 4 bases from V and 4 bases from J; junction bases left unmatched: 12. Per germline, CDR1 MNHEY and CDR2 SVGEGT. The CDR3 sequence is 16 residues long. CDR3 coding DNA: TGTGCCAGCAGTTCGGTCGACAGGGTCTCGTCCTATGGCTACACCTTC. It yields the protein CASSSVDRVSSYGYTF.

J is TRBJ2-1 and V is TRBV4-2; 13 positions match TRBD2. The CDR3 has 17 residues. The J segment lost 3 bases and the V segment lost 4 bases, leaving 6 bases of the junction unmatched. Germline V lookup: CDR1 LGHNA, CDR2 YNFKEQ. The CDR3 region has the DNA TGTGCCAGCAGCCTCGGACTAGCGGGGGAACGCTACAATGAGCAGTTCTTC. It codes for CASSLGLAGERYNEQFF.

This clone was seen a handful of times. The chain has TRBV5-4 and TRBJ1-2, with TRBD1 matching 12 bases. The ends lost 4 bases at V and 7 bases at J; junction bases unmatched: 8. CDR1 is SGHNT and CDR2 is YYREEE in the germline V gene (reference sequence). The CDR3 extends over 15 amino acids. CDR3: CASSPEGQGALGYTF. The CDR3 DNA reads as TGTGCCAGCAGCCCGGAGGGACAGGGGGCACTTGGCTACACCTTC.

J is TRBJ2-2 and V is TRBV28; D might be TRBD1 (6 bases). The V end lost 5 bases, the J end lost 7 bases, and 14 bases lay between the germline ends. The germline gives CDR1 MDHEN, CDR2 SYDVKM. This CDR3 has 14 amino acids. This CDR3 is CASSPTGLGGELFF. DNA of the CDR3: TGTGCCAGCAGTCCCACAGGGCTCGGCGGGGAGCTGTTTTTT.

This clone came up a few times. The chain employs TRBV15 and TRBJ1-5; no reliable D call. CDR3 size: 12 residues. Germline V gene sequence: CDR1 LNHNV, CDR2 YYDKDF (reference sequence). V shed 0 bases and J shed 7 bases, with 4 bases lying between them. CDR3 coding DNA: TGTGCCACCAGCAGAGACTCCCAGCCCCAGCATTTT. It specifies CATSRDSQPQHF. Complete variable domain (other parts from reference TRBV15 and TRBJ1-5): DAMVIQNPRYQVTQFGKPVTLSCSQTLNHNVMYWYQQKSSQAPKLLFHYYDKDFNNEADTPDNFQSRRPNTSFCFLDIRSPGLGDTAMYLCATSRDSQPQHFGDGTRLSIL.

This chain uses TRBV5-1 with TRBJ1-5, with D maybe TRBD1 (6 bases). This CDR3 region has 17 residues. Per germline, CDR1 SGHRS and CDR2 YFSETQ. With 0 bases removed from V and 2 bases from J, the gap between germline ends came to 15 bases. The CDR3 sequence is CASSLAPLTGGNQPQHF. The CDR3 region has the DNA TGCGCCAGCAGCTTGGCCCCCCTGACAGGCGGCAATCAGCCCCAGCATTTT.

This clone was counted between two and nine times. The chain carries TRBV20-1 and TRBJ2-1; 8 nucleotides line up with TRBD2. CDR3 length: 13 residues. Germline lookup yields CDR1 DFQATT and CDR2 SNEGSKA (reference sequence). J lost 5 bases, V lost 3 bases, and 3 bases had no gene match. The CDR3 region has the DNA TGCAGTGCTAGTAGCGGGAACGACAATGAGCAGTTCTTC. It encodes CSASSGNDNEQFF.

The chain couples TRBV9 to TRBJ2-1; no definite D call. V was shortened by 4 bases and J by 0 bases, with 11 bases between the two germline ends. The germline CDR1 and CDR2 sequences are SGDLS and YYNGEE. This CDR3 is 15 amino acids long. CDR3: CASSQTQSSYNEQFF. The CDR3 nucleotides are TGTGCCAGCAGCCAGACTCAGAGCTCCTACAATGAGCAGTTCTTC.

As regards this clone: Other DNA sequences in the same sample also yield this CDR3. The rearrangement joins TRBV19 to TRBJ1-6; 7 bases fit TRBD1. CDR1 LNHDA and CDR2 SQIVND come from the germline V gene (reference sequence). CDR3 size: 15 residues. The J segment lost 6 bases and the V segment lost 5 bases, leaving 7 bases of the junction unmatched. The DNA for the CDR3 is TGTGCCAGTAGTCAGGGCCAGGGGGGTAATTCACCCCTCCACTTT. It encodes CASSQGQGGNSPLHF.

This clone was picked up a small number of times. The chain joins TRBV4-2 to TRBJ1-2; 10 bases fit TRBD1. V shed 4 bases and J 3 bases; nucleotides not matched to a gene: 11. CDR1 LGHNA and CDR2 YNFKEQ come from the germline V gene. This CDR3 has 17 residues. Here the CDR3 DNA reads TGTGCCAGCAGCCGTGGACAGGGGGAGGCTGGGGACTATGGCTACACCTTC. Encoded protein: CASSRGQGEAGDYGYTF.

The V and J genes are TRBV12-3 or TRBV12-4 and TRBJ1-3; 8 bases map to TRBD1. The CDR3 extends over 13 amino acids. Trimming took 10 bases from V and 4 from J; bases not matched to a gene: 6. The CDR3: CAISGQGGNTIYF. The CDR3 bases are TGTGCCATCTCCGGACAGGGCGGAAACACCATATATTTT.

This clone was counted once. This same CDR3 is encoded by further DNA sequences in the sample. V and J are TRBV24-1 and TRBJ2-1; 15 nucleotides agree with TRBD2. CDR1 and CDR2 (germline): KGHDR, SFDVKD. After removal of 3 bases from V and 4 bases from J, the junction contained 3 bases not matched to a gene. The CDR3 consists of 17 residues. The CDR3 DNA reads TGTGCCACCAGTGATCCCGGGACTAGCGGGGGGTACAATGAGCAGTTCTTC. As protein: CATSDPGTSGGYNEQFF.

The chain carries TRBV5-6 and TRBJ1-2, with D hard to call. This CDR3 contains 15 residues. Germline V lookup: CDR1 SGHDT, CDR2 YYEEEE. Trimming removed 3 bases from V and 6 bases from J, with 18 bases in between. CDR3 sequence: CASSSDGLGGHGYTF. The DNA for the CDR3 is TGTGCCAGCAGCTCCGACGGCCTAGGTGGTCATGGCTACACCTTC.

The rearrangement uses TRBV28 and TRBJ2-3; a weak D match, TRBD1 (5 bases). Germline CDR1 is MDHEN and CDR2 is SYDVKM. The CDR3 spans 15 residues. Between the trimmed V and J ends, which lost 3 bases and 3 bases, there was a span of 13 bases. CDR3: CASSFQGYGTDTQYF. The CDR3 DNA is TGTGCCAGCAGTTTCCAGGGCTATGGGACAGATACGCAGTATTTT.

This clone was seen only once. V and J are TRBV14 and TRBJ1-4; the D gene is possibly TRBD1 (5 bases). Germline assignment: CDR1 SGHDN and CDR2 FVKESK. V dropped 5 bases and J dropped 8 bases, with 18 bases sitting between them. This CDR3 region has 15 residues. The CDR3 is CASSGGTGSFEKLFF. As DNA, the CDR3 is TGTGCCAGCAGCGGGGGGACGGGTTCTTTCGAAAAACTGTTTTTT.

In its sample, this clone was seen a few times. CDR3 protein: CASTAGTLNTEAFF. The CDR3 nucleotides are TGTGCCAGCACCGCCGGGACTTTGAACACTGAAGCTTTCTTT. This sequence joins TRBV2 and TRBJ1-1, with a possible D match to TRBD1 (5 bases). V shed 7 bases and J shed 0 bases, with 12 bases lying between them. Germline CDR1 SNHLY, CDR2 FYNNEI. The length of the CDR3 is 14 residues.